Shown below are 28 T cell receptor beta chains from a single sample sequenced in a study of long-term antiretroviral therapy in people with HIV. The libraries were made with immunoSEQ v3.0 at survey level. Measured with immunoSEQ multiplex PCR; TCRdb has only the in-frame clones, and not every one. The repertoire includes approximately 30,000 clones, around 84% of them detected once, and less than 6% sits in the top ten. The sample here was unsorted PBMCs, taken 0.8 years after starting antiretroviral therapy. These receptor sequences come from a woman aged 30 to 39 with HIV.

The V call is TRBV5-1, the J call TRBJ2-1; D perhaps matches TRBD2 (6 bases). The germline V gene encodes CDR1 SGHRS and CDR2 YFSETQ. There are 15 residues in the CDR3. V lost 4 bases and J 5 bases, leaving 16 bases between the germline ends. The CDR3 spells CASSLGPEGHNEQFF. CDR3 sequence (DNA): TGCGCCAGCAGCCTCGGACCGGAGGGGCACAATGAGCAGTTCTTC.

J is TRBJ1-5 and V is TRBV27; D gene uncertain. Germline CDR1 MNHEY, CDR2 SMNVEV (reference sequence). The CDR3 contains 14 residues. Trimming took off 4 bases at V and 2 bases at J, with 9 bases between the two ends. The CDR3 is CASSWREGNQPQHF. As DNA, the CDR3 is TGTGCCAGCAGTTGGCGGGAGGGCAATCAGCCCCAGCATTTT.

The J gene is TRBJ2-1, the V gene TRBV11-3; TRBD2 matches 7 bases. Germline assignment: CDR1 SGHNT and CDR2 YENEEA. V lost 3 bases and J lost 9; bases outside the gene matches: 5. The CDR3 sequence is 13 residues long. The CDR3 sequence: CASSLGGLSEQFF. The CDR3 region has the DNA TGTGCCAGCAGCTTGGGGGGGTTGAGTGAGCAGTTCTTC. Full variable domain (remainder filled in from reference TRBV11-3 and TRBJ2-1): EAGVVQSPRYKIIEKKQPVAFWCNPISGHNTLYWYLQNLGQGPELLIRYENEEAVDDSQLPKDRFSAERLKGVDSTLKIQPAELGDSAVYLCASSLGGLSEQFFGPGTRLTVL.

The chain has TRBV7-2 and TRBJ2-5; 7 nucleotides agree with TRBD1. The CDR3 is made up of 14 amino acids. V dropped 1 base and J dropped 5; count of bases not matched to a gene: 4. The germline V gene has CDR1 SGHTA and CDR2 FQGNSA. CDR3: CASSLGTGAETQYF. The DNA for the CDR3 is TGTGCCAGCAGCTTAGGCACAGGGGCGGAGACCCAGTACTTC.

This sequence joins TRBV5-1 and TRBJ2-5; TRBD1 agrees at 8 bases. The length of the CDR3 is 15 residues. V lost 10 bases and J lost 1; bases outside the gene matches: 12. The germline CDR1 and CDR2 sequences are SGHRS and YFSETQ. As DNA, the CDR3 is TGCGCCGGAAAAACAGGGGGATCATCCCAAGAGACCCAGTACTTC. Amino acids: CAGKTGGSSQETQYF.

This clone appeared a few times. The chain joins TRBV6-1 to TRBJ2-7; no clear D gene. Trimming cost V 5 bases and J 6 bases, with 11 bases left between them. CDR1 is MNHNS and CDR2 is SASEGT in the germline V gene. The length of the CDR3 is 12 residues. CDR3 amino acids: CASSLSRSEQYV. CDR3 DNA sequence: TGTGCCAGCAGTCTATCTAGGTCCGAGCAGTACGTC.

This chain links TRBV18 with TRBJ2-6, with no clear D. The CDR3 covers 15 residues. The germline V gene has CDR1 KGHSH and CDR2 LQKENI. With 5 bases removed from V and 0 bases from J, the gap between germline ends came to 8 bases. This CDR3 is CASSSQYSGANVLTF. The CDR3 DNA reads TGTGCCAGCTCATCACAGTACTCTGGGGCCAACGTCCTGACTTTC.

This sequence joins TRBV6-1 and TRBJ1-3; no firm D call. The V end was cut by 3 bases, the J end by 0 bases, with 9 bases between. This CDR3 has 15 residues. Per germline, CDR1 MNHNS and CDR2 SASEGT. The CDR3, as DNA: TGTGCCAGCAGTGAGACATCGGACTCTGGAAACACCATATATTTT. Amino acids: CASSETSDSGNTIYF.

This sequence joins TRBV7-2 and TRBJ2-3; TRBD1 matches 9 bases. The CDR3 spans 15 residues. The germline gives CDR1 SGHTA, CDR2 FQGNSA. J gave up 4 bases and V 6 bases, and 8 bases lay outside the gene matches. Here the CDR3 reads CASRVRDREADTQYF. The DNA of the CDR3 is TGTGCCAGCAGGGTAAGGGACAGGGAAGCAGATACGCAGTATTTT.

The chain recombines TRBV7-9 with TRBJ2-3; unclear D gene. Deletions cut 1 base from V and 0 bases from J, with 8 bases between. CDR3 size: 15 residues. Per the germline V gene, CDR1 is SEHNR and CDR2 is FQNEAQ (reference sequence). The CDR3 nucleotides are TGTGCCAGCAGCTTAGTGATGGGTAGCACAGATACGCAGTATTTT. It codes for CASSLVMGSTDTQYF.

This chain joins TRBV5-1 and TRBJ1-6, with D possibly matching TRBD1 (6 bases). The CDR3 runs 14 residues. Germline V gene sequence: CDR1 SGHRS, CDR2 YFSETQ. V was clipped by 1 base and J by 9 bases, with 11 bases between them. This chain's CDR3 is CASSLSGERSPLHF. The CDR3 DNA reads TGCGCCAGCAGCTTGTCAGGGGAGCGTTCACCCCTCCACTTT.

This clone was counted between two and nine times. The CDR3: CASSLSEGNYGYTF. The CDR3 nucleotides read TGTGCCAGCAGCTTGAGTGAGGGCAACTATGGCTACACCTTC. This chain uses TRBV7-9 with TRBJ1-2; D gene ambiguous. V was clipped by 3 bases and J by 2 bases, with 10 bases between them. The CDR3 contains 14 residues. Germline V gene data show CDR1 as SEHNR and CDR2 as FQNEAQ (reference sequence).

The chain carries TRBV7-9 and TRBJ1-2; D is unresolved. The CDR3 has 12 amino acids. Between the trimmed V and J ends, which lost 3 bases and 6 bases, there was a span of 8 bases. Germline V CDR1 and CDR2: SEHNR, FQNEAQ (reference sequence). This chain's CDR3 is CASSFRRDGYTF. For the CDR3, the DNA is TGTGCCAGCAGCTTCCGGCGCGATGGCTACACCTTC.

The chain carries TRBV18 and TRBJ1-3; the D is unclear. CDR3 length: 14 residues. CDR1 and CDR2 (germline): KGHSH, LQKENI. The V end was cut by 5 bases, the J end by 3 bases, with 11 bases between. This chain's CDR3 is CASSKGEVGNTIYF. CDR3 bases: TGTGCCAGCTCAAAGGGAGAGGTTGGAAACACCATATATTTT. Together with reference TRBV18 and TRBJ1-3, the CDR3 gives the full variable domain: NAGVMQNPRHLVRRRGQEARLRCSPMKGHSHVYWYRQLPEEGLKFMVYLQKENIIDESGMPKERFSAEFPKEGPSILRIQQVVRGDSAAYFCASSKGEVGNTIYFGEGSWLTVV.

This clone was detected once. The chain is built from TRBV14 and TRBJ1-6, with D hard to call. Germline V gene lookup returns CDR1 SGHDN and CDR2 FVKESK. Trimming removed 0 bases at V and 13 bases at J, with 10 bases between. This CDR3 comprises 13 residues. The CDR3 protein is CASSQDFLGPLHF. The CDR3 nucleotides read TGTGCCAGCAGCCAAGACTTTTTGGGCCCCCTCCACTTT.

The chain recombines TRBV13 with TRBJ1-1; D unclear. CDR1 and CDR2 (germline): PRHDT, FYEKMQ (reference sequence). This CDR3 has 12 amino acids. The V end lost 2 bases, the J end lost 4 bases, and 5 bases lay between the germline ends. The CDR3 nucleotides are TGTGCCAGCAGCTTAACGGGCACTGAAGCTTTCTTT. This codes for CASSLTGTEAFF.

By sample share, this clone is medium-sized. V and J are TRBV19 and TRBJ2-2, with 9 bases identical to TRBD2. In germline, CDR1 is LNHDA, CDR2 SQIVND (reference sequence). This CDR3 has 13 amino acids. V lost 7 bases, J lost 8 bases, and 5 bases stayed unmatched. The CDR3 spells CASTPSGVGELFF. The CDR3 DNA sequence: TGTGCCAGTACGCCTAGCGGGGTGGGGGAGCTGTTTTTT.

This chain connects TRBV2 to TRBJ1-1, with a possible D match to TRBD1 (5 bases). V gave up 2 bases and J gave up 1 base, with 17 bases separating them. The CDR3 is 17 amino acids. Per germline, CDR1 SNHLY and CDR2 FYNNEI. CDR3 DNA sequence: TGTGCCAGCAGTGAAAGGACATTATTGAACGAGAACACTGAAGCTTTCTTT. It specifies CASSERTLLNENTEAFF.

V and J are TRBV5-5 and TRBJ2-7, with D possibly being TRBD2 (6 bases). The V end lost 7 bases, the J end lost 4 bases, and 21 bases lay between the germline ends. Germline V gene lookup returns CDR1 SGHKS and CDR2 YYEKEE (reference sequence). This CDR3 has 15 residues. As DNA, the CDR3 is TGTGCCAGCGGCCTTGCGGTGGGAGGTCAGTACGAGCAGTACTTC. This encodes CASGLAVGGQYEQYF.

J is TRBJ2-3 and V is TRBV10-2; 9 nucleotides agree with TRBD2. Germline CDR1 reads WSHSY; CDR2 reads SAAADI. This CDR3 is built from 17 residues. V lost 4 bases, J lost 0 bases, and 8 bases stayed unmatched. The CDR3 nucleotides are TGCGCCAGCAGTGTGGGGCGGGGGGGCCCTAGCACAGATACGCAGTATTTT. Its protein product is CASSVGRGGPSTDTQYF.

V usage is TRBV4-1 and J usage is TRBJ2-7; TRBD1 matches at 7 bases. The CDR3 has 15 residues. Trimming removed 8 bases from V and 3 bases from J; junction bases left unmatched: 13. Per the germline V gene, CDR1 is MGHRA and CDR2 is YSYEKL. For the CDR3, the DNA is TGCGCCAGCCAAGGTATAACGCAGGGGGACTACGAGCAGTACTTC. This gives the protein CASQGITQGDYEQYF.

The chain joins TRBV20-1 to TRBJ2-5; D not certain. This CDR3 region has 10 residues. CDR1 is DFQATT and CDR2 is SNEGSKA in the germline V gene (reference sequence). Trimming left V 2 bases short and J 5 bases short, with 3 bases between. Here the CDR3 DNA reads TGCAGTGCTAGACCGGAGACCCAGTACTTC. This gives the protein CSARPETQYF.

The V call is TRBV2, the J call TRBJ2-3; D tentatively fits TRBD1 or TRBD2 (5 bases each). This CDR3 has 16 amino acids. Germline loops: CDR1 SNHLY, CDR2 FYNNEI. V lost 7 bases and J 7 bases, leaving 24 bases between the germline ends. In DNA form, the CDR3 reads TGTGCCAGCACCCAGTTTCCGGGATACAGGAGGAATACGCAGTATTTT. Translation: CASTQFPGYRRNTQYF.

V is TRBV5-6 and J is TRBJ2-3; D unclear. The CDR3 loop spans 16 amino acids. Germline assignment: CDR1 SGHDT and CDR2 YYEEEE. V shed 0 bases and J shed 2 bases, with 13 bases lying between them. The CDR3 DNA sequence: TGTGCCAGCAGCTTGGATGGGCGGCTCCTCACAGATACGCAGTATTTT. Protein sequence: CASSLDGRLLTDTQYF.

The table lists this clone with a count of one. The chain employs TRBV7-7 and TRBJ2-5, with D possibly matching TRBD1 (5 bases). The V end was cut by 5 bases, the J end by 2 bases, with 15 bases between. This CDR3 is built from 15 residues. In germline, CDR1 is SSHAT, CDR2 FNYEAQ (reference sequence). The CDR3 is CASSDRRQRQETQYF. The CDR3 DNA follows: TGTGCCAGCAGCGACAGACGACAGAGACAAGAGACCCAGTACTTC.

The chain uses TRBV30 and TRBJ1-1; no reliable D call. V dropped 0 bases and J dropped 1 base, with 6 bases sitting between them. Germline V gives CDR1 GTSNPN, CDR2 SVGIG (reference sequence). There are 13 residues in the CDR3. The DNA for the CDR3 is TGTGCCTGGAGTGTAGTCTGGAACACTGAAGCTTTCTTT. This encodes CAWSVVWNTEAFF.

The chain combines TRBV5-1 with TRBJ1-6, with TRBD1 matching over 8 bases. There are 20 residues in the CDR3. CDR1 is SGHRS, CDR2 YFSETQ, per germline. V was clipped by 4 bases and J by 0 bases; unmatched bases: 15. The CDR3 protein is CASSLMEGQVPSSYNSPLHF. The CDR3 bases are TGCGCCAGCAGCCTGATGGAGGGACAGGTCCCGAGCTCCTATAATTCACCCCTCCACTTT.

In its sample, this clone was seen once. This sequence joins TRBV4-2 and TRBJ1-1; 7 bases are shared with TRBD1. Unmatched junction bases numbered 8, after V lost 2 bases and J lost 5 bases. CDR3 length: 15 amino acids. Looked up from germline, CDR1 is LGHNA and CDR2 is YNFKEQ. The CDR3, as DNA: TGTGCCAGCAGCCAAAGACAGGGATCGGGGACTGAAGCTTTCTTT. The encoded protein is CASSQRQGSGTEAFF.